This TCR beta chain was captured by sequencing in a study of blood T cell repertoires in COVID-19. Across the whole study: PBMCs, B-cell-depleted T cells, or T cells provided the cDNA or gDNA that made up the material.

This CDR3 contains 12 residues. The germline V and J ends were trimmed by 2 bases and 4 bases, with 5 bases remaining between them. Germline V gene sequence: CDR1 MDHEN, CDR2 SYDVKM. Seattle participants joined during active infection and were tracked over time. Original analysis: Nucleated cell number was recorded as an estimate derived from reference gene primer amplification. Generated by immunoSEQ multiplex PCR, the TCRdb table keeps only in-frame clones and is missing some. D and trimming come from the DNA, and the V and J calls and clone size come from that table. The sample consists of almost 400,000 clones, roughly 86% of them appearing once.

This sequence joins TRBV28 and TRBJ1-2; D ambiguous. This TCR came from a woman aged 60-70 years with COVID-19, enrolled during active disease. Sequenced sample: peripheral blood. The CDR3 here is CASSLIGYGYTF. The CDR3 coding sequence is TGTGCCAGCAGTTTAATCGGCTATGGCTACACCTTC.